Sequencing of this TCR beta chain was carried out in a study of beta chain features in type 1 diabetes. With respect to this clone: Its antigen is undetermined.

CDR3 length: 14 amino acids. The germline gives CDR1 KGHSH, CDR2 LQKENI. V lost 0 bases and J 8 bases, leaving 13 bases between the germline ends. The authors reverse transcribed all of the isolated RNA, so sequencing captured expressed TCRB transcripts. This table comes from immunoSEQ multiplex PCR, and its TCRdb copy is limited to in-frame clones, with some not included. The sample yields about 340,000 clones, roughly 13% seen once. Whole-study findings and limits: Researchers report that Type 1 diabetes patients had moderately but significantly shorter TCRB CDR3s across all four CD4+ subsets.

This chain joins TRBV18 and TRBJ1-2; D remains ambiguous. This sequence was found in a woman aged 18-29 years with type 1 diabetes. Sequencing was performed on naive CD4+ T cells from blood. Written as DNA, the CDR3 is TGTGCCAGCTCACCACCCGGGGAGTCGGGCGGCTACACCTTC. It codes for CASSPPGESGGYTF.